The 24 T cell receptor beta chains reported below all come from one sample, sequenced in a study of T-cell memory formation after mild COVID-19. MiXCR, applied by TCRdb to the 5' RACE reads, yields one record per CDR3 protein. Of tens of thousands of distinct CDR3 sequences in the sample, approximately 13% were seen once. Sequenced: PBMCs or a T cell subset sorted from them (not recorded which). These receptors were obtained from an adult woman who had mild COVID-19 (a few samples of this study predate the infection). Cell type and time point are not known.

V and J are TRBV29-1 and TRBJ2-4; D gene unclear. The CDR3 length is 15 residues. Germline V gene sequence: CDR1 SQVTM, CDR2 ANQGSEA. Trimming pared 0 bases from V and 0 bases from J, leaving 9 bases between. The CDR3 protein is CSVEETILAKNIQYF. DNA of the CDR3: TGCAGCGTTGAAGAGACGATACTAGCCAAAAACATTCAGTACTTC. The whole variable domain, filled in from reference TRBV29-1 and TRBJ2-4, reads SAVISQKPSRDICQRGTSLTIQCQVDSQVTMMFWYRQQPGQSLTLIATANQGSEATYESGFVIDKFPISRPNLTFSTLTVSNMSPEDSSIYLCSVEETILAKNIQYFGAGTRLSVL.

This clonotype appeared a few times. In DNA form, the CDR3 reads TGTGCCAGCAGCCGGGGCACCGGGGAGCTGTTTTTT. Protein product: CASSRGTGELFF. The V gene is TRBV12-3 or TRBV12-4, the J gene TRBJ2-2, with D possibly being TRBD2 (5 bases). This CDR3 spans 12 amino acids. Trimming removed 6 bases from V and 4 bases from J, with 6 bases in between.

As DNA, the CDR3 is TGTGCCAGCAGCACCGTGGCAGATACGCAGTATTTT. Amino acid sequence: CASSTVADTQYF. J is TRBJ2-3 and V is TRBV27, with D uncertain. There are 12 residues in the CDR3. The V end was cut by 6 bases, the J end by 4 bases, with 8 bases between. The germline CDR1 and CDR2 sequences are MNHEY and SMNVEV (reference sequence).

There are many counts of this clonotype. The chain has TRBV7-6 and TRBJ2-1; D assignment may be TRBD1 or TRBD2 (5 bases each). Germline CDR1 is SGHVS and CDR2 is FNYEAQ. V dropped 5 bases and J dropped 7 bases, with 9 bases sitting between them. There are 12 residues in the CDR3. The CDR3 loop is CASSTEGNEQFF. In DNA, the CDR3 is TGTGCCAGCAGCACCGAGGGGAATGAGCAGTTCTTC.

This clonotype has more than one count but fewer than ten. This chain connects TRBV3-1 to TRBJ2-1, with 8 bases matching TRBD2. This CDR3 has 19 amino acids. Trimming cost V 0 bases and J 0 bases; bases outside gene matches: 10. Germline values: CDR1 LGHDT, CDR2 YNNKEL (reference sequence). CDR3 nucleotides: TGTGCCAGCAGCCAAGATGAGGGGTTAGCGGGATTCTCCTACAATGAGCAGTTCTTC. Its protein is CASSQDEGLAGFSYNEQFF.

The chain employs TRBV4-1 and TRBJ2-7; TRBD1 might be the D (6 bases). Trimming took 0 bases from V and 4 from J, leaving 22 bases between them. The CDR3 runs to 18 residues. In germline, CDR1 is MGHRA, CDR2 YSYEKL. Written as DNA, the CDR3 is TGCGCCAGCAGCCAAGACCAGACTTCCCGGGACACGGTATACGAGCAGTACTTC. Translating gives CASSQDQTSRDTVYEQYF.

In this sample, this clonotype turned up a few times. This chain uses TRBV7-9 with TRBJ1-1; D might be TRBD1 (6 bases). CDR1 SEHNR and CDR2 FQNEAQ come from the germline V gene (reference sequence). Trimming shortened V by 3 bases and J by 1 base, and 9 bases separated the two germline ends. This CDR3 is built from 14 residues. CDR3 residues: CASSLGHPNTEAFF. CDR3 DNA sequence: TGTGCCAGCAGCTTGGGACACCCGAACACTGAAGCTTTCTTT.

This clonotype occurred a few times. This chain connects TRBV7-2 to TRBJ2-7; 7 nucleotides align to TRBD2. Germline V lookup: CDR1 SGHTA, CDR2 FQGNSA. After removal of 4 bases from V and 2 bases from J, the junction contained 5 bases not matched to a gene. CDR3 length equals 14 residues. The CDR3 DNA sequence: TGTGCCAGCAGCTGGACGGGGGGAACCTACGAGCAGTACTTC. Amino acids: CASSWTGGTYEQYF.

Concerning this clonotype itself: The junction departs from germline at one end; a sequencing error may be responsible. J is TRBJ2-1 and V is TRBV30; maybe TRBD1 (5 bases). The CDR3 loop spans 15 amino acids. The V gene's germline CDR1 is GTSNPN and CDR2 SVGIG (reference sequence). The CDR3 DNA is TGTGCCTGGAGTGTCAGGGTATCCGGTTACAATGAGCTGTTCTTC. Its translation: CAWSVRVSGYNELFF.

This clonotype was recorded a few times. The gene calls are TRBV3-1 and TRBJ1-1, with a possible D match to TRBD1 (5 bases). This CDR3 region has 15 residues. Germline CDR1 and CDR2: LGHDT and YNNKEL (reference sequence). Trimming stripped 5 bases from V and 10 bases from J, with 23 bases between. The CDR3 bases are TGTGCCAGCAGCGGCGGGAGGGGTTTTGAATCCGCAGCTTTCTTT. This gives the protein CASSGGRGFESAAFF. The variable domain in full, completed from reference TRBV3-1 and TRBJ1-1, reads DTAVSQTPKYLVTQMGNDKSIKCEQNLGHDTMYWYKQDSKKFLKIMFSYNNKELIINETVPNRFSPKSPDKAHLNLHINSLELGDSAVYFCASSGGRGFESAAFFGQGTRLTVV.

This clonotype was detected ten times or more. This chain joins TRBV5-1 and TRBJ2-5, with D possibly being TRBD1 (5 bases). Trimming took 4 bases from V and 3 from J, leaving 16 bases between them. Per germline, CDR1 SGHRS and CDR2 YFSETQ. The length of the CDR3 is 15 residues. The CDR3 loop is CASSRWTKDKETQYF. The CDR3 DNA is TGCGCCAGCAGCCGCTGGACAAAGGACAAAGAGACCCAGTACTTC.

This sequence joins TRBV6-7 and TRBJ2-1, with D tentatively TRBD2 (6 bases). Being an ORF, TRBV6-7 has a function that is uncertain. The CDR3 has 13 amino acids. Trimming left V 7 bases short and J 6 bases short, with 13 bases between. The CDR3, as DNA: TGTGCCAGCACCCACCTGGGGGGCAATGAGCAGTTCTTC. As protein: CASTHLGGNEQFF.

Only a few counts were recorded for this clonotype. This chain links TRBV5-1 with TRBJ2-1; 12 bases fit TRBD1. The V gene end was trimmed by 5 bases and the J gene end by 10 bases; junction bases not matched to a gene: 7. The germline V gene has CDR1 SGHRS and CDR2 YFSETQ. The CDR3 spans 14 residues. The CDR3 sequence: CASSSGTGGKEQFF. The CDR3 nucleotides are TGCGCCAGCAGTTCCGGGACAGGGGGCAAAGAGCAGTTCTTC.

This chain connects TRBV6-1 to TRBJ2-1, with a possible D match to TRBD2 (6 bases). This CDR3 spans 13 amino acids. V was shortened by 6 bases and J by 6 bases, with 12 bases between the two germline ends. CDR1 MNHNS and CDR2 SASEGT come from the germline V gene. The CDR3 region is CASRLTGSNEQFF. CDR3 DNA: TGTGCCAGCAGGTTGACCGGGAGCAATGAGCAGTTCTTC.

This clonotype was counted only a few times. The CDR3 region is CATSDRASYNEQFF. The CDR3 DNA reads TGTGCCACCAGTGACCGGGCCTCCTACAATGAGCAGTTCTTC. The rearrangement uses TRBV24-1 and TRBJ2-1, with D unresolved. The CDR3 consists of 14 residues. The germline V and J ends were trimmed by 4 bases and 0 bases, with 6 bases remaining between them. Germline CDR1 KGHDR, CDR2 SFDVKD.

J is TRBJ2-3 and V is TRBV2; TRBD2 matches 12 bases. The CDR3 extends over 15 amino acids. CDR1 and CDR2 (germline): SNHLY, FYNNEI. V gave up 5 bases and J gave up 4 bases; unmatched junction bases: 4. CDR3 amino acids: CASSTSGGSSDTQYF. CDR3 nucleotides: TGTGCCAGCAGTACTAGCGGGGGGAGCTCAGATACGCAGTATTTT.

This clonotype appeared a few times. The chain joins TRBV6-5 to TRBJ1-1; 8 positions match TRBD1. Losses at the gene ends were 5 bases for V and 5 bases for J; bases not matched to a gene: 7. CDR3 length: 14 amino acids. Per germline, CDR1 MNHEY and CDR2 SVGAGI. The CDR3 spells CASSPGGADTEAFF. The CDR3 nucleotides are TGTGCCAGCAGTCCAGGGGGCGCAGATACTGAAGCTTTCTTT.

The DNA for the CDR3 is TGTGCCAGCAGCGCCCAGGGACAGCCGTCAGCCAAAAACATTCAGTACTTC. It translates to CASSAQGQPSAKNIQYF. V gene TRBV9 combines with J gene TRBJ2-4; 7 bases align to TRBD1. V gave up 3 bases and J gave up 0 bases; unmatched junction bases: 9. The CDR3 is 17 amino acids. Germline lookup yields CDR1 SGDLS and CDR2 YYNGEE.

The chain joins TRBV4-1 to TRBJ1-1; 7 bases match TRBD1. The J segment lost 0 bases and the V segment lost 2 bases, leaving 3 bases of the junction unmatched. The CDR3 covers 15 residues. Looked up from germline, CDR1 is MGHRA and CDR2 is YSYEKL. CDR3 amino acids: CASSQRQGLNTEAFF. CDR3 sequence (DNA): TGCGCCAGCAGCCAAAGACAGGGATTGAACACTGAAGCTTTCTTT.

This clonotype has more than one count but fewer than ten. This chain uses TRBV12-3 or TRBV12-4 with TRBJ1-1; D gene unclear. The CDR3 sequence is 13 residues long. Deletions cut 3 bases from V and 5 bases from J, with 10 bases between. The CDR3 bases are TGTGCCAGCAGTTTTTCAAGGGAAACTGAAGCTTTCTTT. The encoded protein is CASSFSRETEAFF.

This clonotype has just a few counts. The chain has TRBV12-3 or TRBV12-4 and TRBJ2-1; the D gene could be TRBD1 or TRBD2 (5 bases each). Trimming took off 3 bases at V and 8 bases at J, with 11 bases between the two ends. The CDR3 sequence is 13 residues long. The CDR3, as DNA: TGTGCCAGCAGTTTGGGGCCGAGGGATGAGCAGTTCTTC. Protein sequence: CASSLGPRDEQFF.

This clonotype showed up just a few times. CDR3 DNA: TGTGCCAGCAATGAGGACCACCCCTCCTCCTACAATGAGCAGTTCTTC. This codes for CASNEDHPSSYNEQFF. This sequence joins TRBV27 and TRBJ2-1, with unresolved D. The CDR3 has 16 amino acids. Trimming left V 7 bases short and J 0 bases short, with 16 bases between. CDR1 is MNHEY, CDR2 SMNVEV, per germline (reference sequence).

CDR3 coding DNA: TGTGCCAGCAGTTACCGGGACAGACATAGCAATCAGCCCCAGCATTTT. Its protein product is CASSYRDRHSNQPQHF. The chain uses TRBV6-1 and TRBJ1-5; 7 bases are a match to TRBD1. Trimming cost V 5 bases and J 0 bases; bases outside gene matches: 7. The CDR3 loop spans 16 amino acids. Germline-derived CDR1 and CDR2 are MNHNS and SASEGT.

This clonotype was observed many times. The V call is TRBV29-1, the J call TRBJ2-5, with a possible D match to TRBD2 (7 bases). This CDR3 has 13 residues. Germline V CDR1 and CDR2: SQVTM, ANQGSEA. V was cut by 1 base and J by 9 bases, with 15 bases left in between. The CDR3 nucleotides read TGCAGCGTTGAAGGTGGCGTAGGGGGGGCCCAGTACTTC. It encodes CSVEGGVGGAQYF.